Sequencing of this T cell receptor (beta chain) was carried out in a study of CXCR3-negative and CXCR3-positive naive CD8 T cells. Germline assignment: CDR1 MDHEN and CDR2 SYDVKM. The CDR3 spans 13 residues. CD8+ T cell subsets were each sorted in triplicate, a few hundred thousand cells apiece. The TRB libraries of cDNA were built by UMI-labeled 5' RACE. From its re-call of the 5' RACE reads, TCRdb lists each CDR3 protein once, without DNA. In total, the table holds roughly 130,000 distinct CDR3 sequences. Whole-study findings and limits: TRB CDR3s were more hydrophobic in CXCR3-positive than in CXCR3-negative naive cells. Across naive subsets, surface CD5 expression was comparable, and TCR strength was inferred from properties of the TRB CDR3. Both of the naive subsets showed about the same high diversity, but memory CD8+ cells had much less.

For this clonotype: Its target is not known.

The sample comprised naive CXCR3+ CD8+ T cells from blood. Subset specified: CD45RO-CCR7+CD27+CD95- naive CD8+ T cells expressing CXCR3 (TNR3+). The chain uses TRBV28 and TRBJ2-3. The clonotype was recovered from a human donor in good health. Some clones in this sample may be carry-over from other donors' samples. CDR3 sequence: CASSLGSVPTQYF.